A single TCR beta chain is shown here with its context. The antigen is unknown. V was clipped by 4 bases and J by 3 bases; unmatched bases: 11. The CDR3 is 18 residues long. The germline gives CDR1 MGHRA, CDR2 YSYEKL. The sample originates from a study of T cells after yellow fever vaccination. Template switching by 5'RACE produced TCR cDNA, adding a universal primer site and UMIs. Via MiXCR, TCRdb re-called the 5' RACE reads, giving one row per CDR3 protein. This sample has about 580,000 distinct CDR3 sequences, with roughly 17% found just once. Study-level findings and limits: Peaking faster, on day 5 versus 15, the secondary response was nonetheless weaker. Contamination of FACS-sorted repertoires by abundant clonotypes from the bulk population could occur.

Sequenced material: PBMCs, taken 4 to 6 days after the first yellow fever vaccination. The V gene is TRBV4-1, the J gene TRBJ2-2; 10 bases line up with TRBD2. This sequence was found in a man aged 18 to 35 who received the YFV17D yellow fever vaccine. CDR3 sequence reads: CASSPRGSGGVDTGELFF. CDR3 nucleotides: TGCGCCAGCAGCCCCCGGGGAAGCGGGGGGGTCGACACCGGGGAGCTGTTTTTT.